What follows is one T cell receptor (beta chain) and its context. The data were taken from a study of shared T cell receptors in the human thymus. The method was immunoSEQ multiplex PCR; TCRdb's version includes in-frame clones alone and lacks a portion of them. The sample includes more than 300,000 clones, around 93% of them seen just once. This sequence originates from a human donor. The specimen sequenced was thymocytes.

The CDR3 DNA sequence: TGCGCCAGCAGCTTGGGGGGACTAGCGGGAGTCTTTCGGAATGAGCAGTTCTTC. Amino acids: CASSLGGLAGVFRNEQFF. This chain links TRBV5-1 with TRBJ2-1, with TRBD2 identical over 14 bases. V gave up 0 bases and J gave up 7 bases; unmatched junction bases: 9. Germline V gene data show CDR1 as SGHRS and CDR2 as YFSETQ. This CDR3 region has 18 residues.